The 5 T cell receptor beta chains presented below share a single source sample, sequenced in a study of cytomegalovirus exposure and HLA in healthy donors. PCR primers comprised 60 Vbeta and 13 Jbeta primers. Sequencing used immunoSEQ multiplex PCR; TCRdb keeps in-frame clones, though not all of them. The repertoire consists of approximately 170,000 clones, with roughly 80% occurring once and the leading ten covering around 1.3%. The sample was PBMCs. The receptors here all came from a man aged 50 to 59 in good health and CMV-seropositive.

This clone was seen more than once but under ten times. The genes are TRBV4-1 and TRBJ1-5; D uncertain. V lost 4 bases and J lost 0, with 7 bases in between. Germline loops: CDR1 MGHRA, CDR2 YSYEKL. The CDR3 has 14 amino acids. Here the CDR3 reads CASSRGNSNQPQHF. In DNA, the CDR3 is TGCGCCAGCAGCCGCGGAAATAGCAATCAGCCCCAGCATTTT.

This chain connects TRBV9 to TRBJ1-1, with D unclear. The germline V and J ends were trimmed by 4 bases and 5 bases, with 6 bases remaining between them. Germline CDR1 is SGDLS and CDR2 is YYNGEE. The CDR3 is 11 residues long. The CDR3 protein is CASSTGTEAFF. The CDR3 nucleotides read TGTGCCAGCAGCACGGGGACTGAAGCTTTCTTT.

A few counts support this clone. At one of its ends the junction is not consistent with the germline gene, which may arise from a read error. This chain links TRBV19 with TRBJ1-5; 10 bases are shared with TRBD1. Germline V gives CDR1 LNHDA, CDR2 SQIVND (reference sequence). The CDR3 has 15 amino acids. As DNA, the CDR3 is TGCGCCGTTTGGGACAGGGGACGTTCGGATCAGCCCCAGCATTTT. The encoded protein is CAVWDRGRSDQPQHF.

This clone was observed once. The J gene is TRBJ2-5, the V gene TRBV5-5, with TRBD2 matching 13 bases. The V gene end was trimmed by 4 bases and the J gene end by 0 bases; junction bases not matched to a gene: 3. From germline, CDR1 is SGHKS and CDR2 YYEKEE (reference sequence). This CDR3 comprises 16 residues. The CDR3 bases are TGTGCCAGCAGCCTGGGGACTAGCGGGAACCAAGAGACCCAGTACTTC. Translation gives CASSLGTSGNQETQYF.

For the CDR3, the DNA is TGCGCCAGCAGCTTGGAGGGGGCAGGGCGCGAGCAGTACTTC. Protein product: CASSLEGAGREQYF. The rearrangement links TRBV5-1 to TRBJ2-7; TRBD1 agrees at 7 bases. The CDR3 length is 14 residues. The germline V gene encodes CDR1 SGHRS and CDR2 YFSETQ. The trim removed 0 bases at V and 6 bases at J, leaving 6 bases unmatched.